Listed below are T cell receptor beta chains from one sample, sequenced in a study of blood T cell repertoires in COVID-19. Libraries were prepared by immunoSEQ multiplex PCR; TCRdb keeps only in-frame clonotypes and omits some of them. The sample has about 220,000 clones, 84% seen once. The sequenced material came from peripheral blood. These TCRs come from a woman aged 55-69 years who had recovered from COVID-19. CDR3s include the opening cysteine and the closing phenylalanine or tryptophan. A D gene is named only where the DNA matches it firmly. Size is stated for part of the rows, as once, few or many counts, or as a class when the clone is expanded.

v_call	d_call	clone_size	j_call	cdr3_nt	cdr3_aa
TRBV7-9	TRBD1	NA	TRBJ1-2	TGTGCCAGCAGCCTCCAGACAGGGATAGGCTACACCTTC	CASSLQTGIGYTF
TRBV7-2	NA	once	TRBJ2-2	TGTGCCAGCAGCTTAGCGTTCCGGGGTTCGGGGGAGCTGTTTTTT	CASSLAFRGSGELFF
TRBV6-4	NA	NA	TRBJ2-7	TGTGCCAGCAGCAAAGAGGCAGGGGACCACTACGAGCAGTACTTC	CASSKEAGDHYEQYF
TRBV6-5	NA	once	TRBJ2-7	TGTGCCAGCAGTCCTCACAGGGCTCCCCTGGACGAGCAGTACTTC	CASSPHRAPLDEQYF
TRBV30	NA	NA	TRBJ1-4	TGTGCCTGGAGTGTAGGGGTAACTGGCAGTAATGAAAAACTGTTTTTT	CAWSVGVTGSNEKLFF
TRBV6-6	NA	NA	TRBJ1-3	TGTGCCAGCAGTCGTTACGGTCTAGGGGCCTCTGGAAACACCATATATTTT	CASSRYGLGASGNTIYF
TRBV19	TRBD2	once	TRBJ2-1	TGTGCCAGTCATAGCGGGGGTCCCTACAATGAGCAGTTCTTC	CASHSGGPYNEQFF
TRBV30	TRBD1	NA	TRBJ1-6	TGTGCCTGTGCTCCGACAGGGCGAAATTCACCCCTCCACTTT	CACAPTGRNSPLHF
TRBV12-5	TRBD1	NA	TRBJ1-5	TGTGCTAGTGCCTTCTCTGCGGGCGGGGACAGGGCGCCCCAGCATTTT	CASAFSAGGDRAPQHF
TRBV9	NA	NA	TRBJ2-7	TGTGCCAGCAGCGTAGGAGCCGGGGTGTACGAGCAGTACTTC	CASSVGAGVYEQYF
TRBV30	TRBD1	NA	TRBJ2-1	TGTGCCTGGAGTGTGTTGAGACAGGGAGATCAGTTCTTC	CAWSVLRQGDQFF
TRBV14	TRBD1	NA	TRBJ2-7	TGTGCCAGCAGGCTTTCCGGGACAGGGGGCTCCTACGAGCAGTACTTC	CASRLSGTGGSYEQYF
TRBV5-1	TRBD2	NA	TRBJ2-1	TGCGCCAGCAGCTTGGGGTTCGGCGGGGGGAATGAGCAGTTCTTC	CASSLGFGGGNEQFF
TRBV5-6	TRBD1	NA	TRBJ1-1	TGTGCCAGCAGCTTGTGGCAGGGGGCCACTGAAGCTTTCTTT	CASSLWQGATEAFF
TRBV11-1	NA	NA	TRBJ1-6	TGTGCCAGCAGCTTAGATTTGGGGCACTCACCCCTCCACTTT	CASSLDLGHSPLHF
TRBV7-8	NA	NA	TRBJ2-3	TGTGCCAGCAGCGTGGGAGTCCAAGATACGCAGTATTTT	CASSVGVQDTQYF
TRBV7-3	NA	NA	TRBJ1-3	TGTGCCAGCAGCTTAGGGGGCTCCTCTGGAAACACCATATATTTT	CASSLGGSSGNTIYF
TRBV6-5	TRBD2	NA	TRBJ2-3	TGTGCCAGCAGCTACGCCTCCGGGACTAGCGGGGATACGCAGTATTTT	CASSYASGTSGDTQYF
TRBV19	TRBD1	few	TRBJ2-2	TGTGCCAGTAGAACGACAGGGTCGAACACCGGGGAGCTGTTTTTT	CASRTTGSNTGELFF
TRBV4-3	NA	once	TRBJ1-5	TGCGCCAGCAGCGCGCCCGAGGATCCGCGGACAAATATTAATCAGCCCCAGCATTTT	CASSAPEDPRTNINQPQHF
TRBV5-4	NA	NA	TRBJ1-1	TGTGCCAGCAGCTTGGCCGTGAACACTGAAGCTTTCTTT	CASSLAVNTEAFF
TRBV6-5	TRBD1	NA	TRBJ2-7	TGTGCCAGCATCAGGGGGCACGACTATTACGAGCAGTACTTC	CASIRGHDYYEQYF
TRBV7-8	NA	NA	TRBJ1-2	TGTGCCAGCAGCTTCCAGACAGTCATGTTGGATGGCTACACCTTC	CASSFQTVMLDGYTF
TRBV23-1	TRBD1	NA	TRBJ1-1	TGCGCCAGCAGTCAATTCGAAACACCCGGGACAGGGAGGACTGAAGCTTTCTTT	CASSQFETPGTGRTEAFF
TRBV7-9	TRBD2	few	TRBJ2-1	TGTGCCAGCAGCTTCAAGCGGGGGGGCCTCGATGAGCAGTTCTTC	CASSFKRGGLDEQFF
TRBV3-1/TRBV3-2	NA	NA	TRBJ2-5	TGTGCCAGCAGCCAAGGCCCTACGGAAGAGACCCAGTACTTC	CASSQGPTEETQYF
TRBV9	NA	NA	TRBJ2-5	TGTGCCAGCAGCGTAGACCAGGGGGAGACCCAGTACTTC	CASSVDQGETQYF
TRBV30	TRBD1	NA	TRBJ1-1	TGTGCCTGGAGTGTACGACAGGGAAAAGCTTTCTTT	CAWSVRQGKAFF
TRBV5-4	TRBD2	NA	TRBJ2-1	TGTGCCAGCAGCCTCCGGGACTATCTCTACAATGAGCAGTTCTTC	CASSLRDYLYNEQFF
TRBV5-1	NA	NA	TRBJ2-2	TGCGCCAGCAGCTTGGGGCAGGGAGGAGGAACCGGGGAGCTGTTTTTT	CASSLGQGGGTGELFF
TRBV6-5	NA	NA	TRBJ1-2	TGTGCCAGCAGATCCGGGGGGCACGGCTACACCTTC	CASRSGGHGYTF
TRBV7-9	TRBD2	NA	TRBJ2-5	TGTGCCAGCAGCTTAGTAGCGGGGGCCACACAGACCCAGTACTTC	CASSLVAGATQTQYF
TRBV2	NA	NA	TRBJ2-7	TGTGCCACTTCGACAGGAGGCTCCTACGAGCAGTACTTC	CATSTGGSYEQYF
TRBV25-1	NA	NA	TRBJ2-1	TGTGCCAGCAGTGTCCGGGGAAGGGACAATGAGCAGTTCTTC	CASSVRGRDNEQFF
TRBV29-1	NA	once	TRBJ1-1	TGCAGCGTCGTTAAGGGGGAATGGAACACTGAAGCTTTCTTT	CSVVKGEWNTEAFF
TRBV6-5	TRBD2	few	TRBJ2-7	TGTGCCACCACTCTAGCGGGGGGGTCCTACGAGCAGTACTTC	CATTLAGGSYEQYF
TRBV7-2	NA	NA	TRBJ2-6	TGTGCCAGCAGCACAGGTAACTCTGGGGCCAACGTCCTGACTTTC	CASSTGNSGANVLTF
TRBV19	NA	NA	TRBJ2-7	TGTGCCACCCAGATCCTTACAGGACCCAAAGTCCACGAGCAGTACTTC	CATQILTGPKVHEQYF
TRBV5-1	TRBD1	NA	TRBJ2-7	TGCGCCAGCAGCTTCCGGACAGGGGGCTACGAGCAGTACTTC	CASSFRTGGYEQYF
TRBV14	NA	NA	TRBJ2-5	TGTGCCAGCAGCCAAGGAAGCGGACAAGAGACCCAGTACTTC	CASSQGSGQETQYF
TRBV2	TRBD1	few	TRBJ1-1	TGTGCCAGCAGTCGGACAGGGGGGAACACTGAAGCTTTCTTT	CASSRTGGNTEAFF
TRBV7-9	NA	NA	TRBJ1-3	TGTGCCAGCAGTTCACTAGAGTCGGGAAACACCATATATTTT	CASSSLESGNTIYF
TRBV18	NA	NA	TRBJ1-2	TGTGCCAGCTCACCGGGACAATGGGAAGGCTATGGCTACACCTTC	CASSPGQWEGYGYTF
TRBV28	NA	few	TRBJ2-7	TGTGCCAGCAGTCCGAGGCGGTCCAGCGAGCAGTACTTC	CASSPRRSSEQYF
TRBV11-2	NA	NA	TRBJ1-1	TGTGCCAGCAGCTTAGATAGAAGCACTGAAGCTTTCTTT	CASSLDRSTEAFF
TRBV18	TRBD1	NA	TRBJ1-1	TGTGCCAGCTCACGGGCTTCGTTCCAGGGGGCCACTGAAGCTTTCTTT	CASSRASFQGATEAFF